The present entry profiles one TCR beta chain with its context. What it binds is not known. The record originates from a study of breast tumors, draining lymph nodes, adjacent tissues. Samples came from axillary lymph nodes draining the breast cancer. Regarding the study as a whole: Tumors had less TCR diversity than lymph nodes, more than nontumor tissue.

The CDR3 runs 15 residues. Trimming left V 2 bases short and J 7 bases short, with 16 bases between. Per germline, CDR1 SGDLS and CDR2 YYNGEE. MiXCR, applied by TCRdb to the multiplex PCR reads, yields one record per CDR3 protein. The data contain approximately 210,000 distinct CDR3 sequences, about 32% of them singletons. This sequence joins TRBV9 and TRBJ1-5; D may be TRBD1 (5 bases). The source material was axillary lymph node tissue. This sequence originates from a female donor with breast cancer. Some clones in this sample may be carry-over from other donors' samples. CDR3 protein: CASSVVAGRTQPQHF. CDR3 bases: TGTGCCAGCAGCGTTGTAGCGGGACGGACGCAGCCCCAGCATTTT.